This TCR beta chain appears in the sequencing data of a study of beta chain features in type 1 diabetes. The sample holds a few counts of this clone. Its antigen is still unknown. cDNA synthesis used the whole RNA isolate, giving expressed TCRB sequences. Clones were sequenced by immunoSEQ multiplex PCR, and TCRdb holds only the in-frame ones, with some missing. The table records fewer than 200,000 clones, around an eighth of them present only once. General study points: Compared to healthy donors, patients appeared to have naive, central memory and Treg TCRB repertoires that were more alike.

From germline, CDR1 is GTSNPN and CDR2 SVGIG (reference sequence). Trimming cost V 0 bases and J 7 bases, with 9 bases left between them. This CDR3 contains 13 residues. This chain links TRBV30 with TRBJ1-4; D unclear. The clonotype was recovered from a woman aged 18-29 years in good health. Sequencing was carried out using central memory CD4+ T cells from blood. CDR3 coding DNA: TGTGCCTGGAGTGTACGGTGGAGTGAAAAACTGTTTTTT. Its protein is CAWSVRWSEKLFF.